This entry is about one TCR beta chain. V was cut by 4 bases and J by 10 bases, with 14 bases left in between. This CDR3 contains 12 residues. Germline CDR1 and CDR2: SQVTM and ANQGSEA. This entry is derived from a study of regulatory T cells in long-lasting Graves disease. Time point of the sample: persistent/refractory GD, antithyroid drugs over 5 years with positive TRAb. The TCR library was prepared using RNA isolated from PBMCs. With iRepertoire HTBI primers and Arm-PCR of CDR3 regions, TCR beta libraries were built. TCRdb recomputed calls from the multiplex PCR reads with MiXCR, one row per CDR3 protein. The sample includes around 460,000 distinct CDR3 sequences, roughly 22% seen only once; the top ten take roughly 14%.

This TCR was recovered from a female donor with Graves disease. This specimen was peripheral blood mononuclear cells (PBMCs), taken when the disease was refractory, from a patient treated with antithyroid drugs. The rearrangement joins TRBV29-1 to TRBJ1-5; D is uncertain. DNA of the CDR3: TGCAGCGTTGCGGGCGGAGGTGAACCCCAGCATTTT. This gives the protein CSVAGGGEPQHF.